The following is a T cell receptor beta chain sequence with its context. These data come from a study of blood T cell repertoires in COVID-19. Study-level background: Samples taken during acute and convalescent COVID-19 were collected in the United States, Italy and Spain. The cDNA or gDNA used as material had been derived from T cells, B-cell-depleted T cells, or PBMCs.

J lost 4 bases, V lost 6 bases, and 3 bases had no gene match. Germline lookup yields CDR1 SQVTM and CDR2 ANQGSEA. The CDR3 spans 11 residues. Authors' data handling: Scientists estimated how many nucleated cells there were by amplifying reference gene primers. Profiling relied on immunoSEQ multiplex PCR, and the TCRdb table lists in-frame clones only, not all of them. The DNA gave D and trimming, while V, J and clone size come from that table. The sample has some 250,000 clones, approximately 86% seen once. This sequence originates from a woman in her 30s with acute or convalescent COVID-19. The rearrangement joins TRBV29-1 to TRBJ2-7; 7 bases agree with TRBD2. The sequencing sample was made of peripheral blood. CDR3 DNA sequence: TGCAGCGTATGGGGGGGGTACGAGCAGTACTTC. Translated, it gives CSVWGGYEQYF.